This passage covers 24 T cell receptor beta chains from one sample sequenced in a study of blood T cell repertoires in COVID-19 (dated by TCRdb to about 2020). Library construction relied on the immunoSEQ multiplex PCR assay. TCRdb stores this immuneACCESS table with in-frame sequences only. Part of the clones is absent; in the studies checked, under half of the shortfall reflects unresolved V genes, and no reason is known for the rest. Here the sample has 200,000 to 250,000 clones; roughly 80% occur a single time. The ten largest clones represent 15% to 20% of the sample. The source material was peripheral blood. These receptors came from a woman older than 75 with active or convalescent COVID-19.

The chain's CDR3 is CAWRSGTSGYNEQFF. CDR3 bases: TGTGCCTGGAGGAGCGGGACTAGCGGGTACAATGAGCAGTTCTTC. The genes are TRBV30 and TRBJ2-1, with 12 bases fitting TRBD2. Germline values: CDR1 GTSNPN, CDR2 SVGIG (reference sequence). The CDR3 spans 15 residues. The V and J ends lost 3 bases and 4 bases, in that order; junction bases with no gene match: 4.

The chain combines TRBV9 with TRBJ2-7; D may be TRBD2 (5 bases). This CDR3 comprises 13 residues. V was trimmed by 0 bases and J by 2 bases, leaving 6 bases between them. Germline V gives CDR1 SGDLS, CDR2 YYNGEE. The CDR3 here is CASSVAGAYEQYF. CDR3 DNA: TGTGCCAGCAGCGTAGCCGGGGCCTACGAGCAGTACTTC.

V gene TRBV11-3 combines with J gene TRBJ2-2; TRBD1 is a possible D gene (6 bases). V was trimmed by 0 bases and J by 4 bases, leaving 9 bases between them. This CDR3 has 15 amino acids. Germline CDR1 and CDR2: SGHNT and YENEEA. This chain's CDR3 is CASSLDPRGTGELFF. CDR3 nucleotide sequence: TGTGCCAGCAGCTTAGATCCCAGGGGCACCGGGGAGCTGTTTTTT.

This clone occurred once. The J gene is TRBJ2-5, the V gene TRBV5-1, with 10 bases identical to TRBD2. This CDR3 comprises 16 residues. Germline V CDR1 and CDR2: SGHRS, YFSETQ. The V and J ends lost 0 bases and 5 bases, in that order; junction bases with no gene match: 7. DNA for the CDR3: TGCGCCAGCAGCTTGGCCTTAGCGGGGGGCGTGGAGACCCAGTACTTC. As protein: CASSLALAGGVETQYF.

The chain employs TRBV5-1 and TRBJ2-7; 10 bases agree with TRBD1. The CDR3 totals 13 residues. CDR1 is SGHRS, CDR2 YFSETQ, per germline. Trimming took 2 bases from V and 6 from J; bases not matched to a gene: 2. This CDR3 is CASSFGQGGEQYF. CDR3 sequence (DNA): TGCGCCAGCAGCTTCGGACAGGGGGGCGAGCAGTACTTC.

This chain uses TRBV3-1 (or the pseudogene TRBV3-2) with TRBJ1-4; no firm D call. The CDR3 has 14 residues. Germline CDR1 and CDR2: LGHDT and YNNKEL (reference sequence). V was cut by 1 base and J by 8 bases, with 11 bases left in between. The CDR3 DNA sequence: TGTGCCAGCAGCCAAGTTCCGGTAAAAGAAAAACTGTTTTTT. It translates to CASSQVPVKEKLFF.

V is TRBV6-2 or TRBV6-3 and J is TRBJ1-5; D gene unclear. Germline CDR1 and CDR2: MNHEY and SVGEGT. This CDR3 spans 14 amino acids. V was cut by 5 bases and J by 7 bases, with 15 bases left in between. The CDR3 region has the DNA TGTGCCAGCAGTCCCTGGGCCTCAGGACAGCCCCAGCATTTT. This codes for CASSPWASGQPQHF.

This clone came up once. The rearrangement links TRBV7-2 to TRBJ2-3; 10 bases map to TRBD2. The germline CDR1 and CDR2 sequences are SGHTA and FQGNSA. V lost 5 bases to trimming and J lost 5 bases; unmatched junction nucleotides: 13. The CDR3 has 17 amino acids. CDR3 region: CASSPRGGLARGDTQYF. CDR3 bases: TGTGCCAGCAGCCCCCGGGGGGGACTAGCGAGGGGAGATACGCAGTATTTT.

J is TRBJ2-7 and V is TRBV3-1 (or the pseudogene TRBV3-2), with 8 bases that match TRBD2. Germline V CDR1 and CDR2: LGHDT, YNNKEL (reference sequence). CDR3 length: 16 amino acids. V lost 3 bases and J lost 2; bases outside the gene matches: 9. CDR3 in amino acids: CASSHLAGPTAYEQYF. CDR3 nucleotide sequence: TGTGCCAGCAGCCACCTAGCGGGCCCGACCGCCTACGAGCAGTACTTC.

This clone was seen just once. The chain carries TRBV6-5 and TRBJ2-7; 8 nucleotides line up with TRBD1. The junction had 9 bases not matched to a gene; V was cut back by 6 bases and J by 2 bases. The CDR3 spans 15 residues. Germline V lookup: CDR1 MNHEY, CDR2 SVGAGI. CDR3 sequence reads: CASSSGGQGAYEQYF. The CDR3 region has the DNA TGTGCCAGCAGCTCAGGAGGACAGGGCGCCTACGAGCAGTACTTC.

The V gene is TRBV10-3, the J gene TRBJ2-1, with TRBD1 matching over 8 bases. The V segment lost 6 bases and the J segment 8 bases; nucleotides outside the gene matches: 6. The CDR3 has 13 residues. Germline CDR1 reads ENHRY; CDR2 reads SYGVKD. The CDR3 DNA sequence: TGTGCCATCAGCAGACAGGGGCAGGATGAGCAGTTCTTC. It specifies CAISRQGQDEQFF.

Here the CDR3 DNA reads TGCGCCAGCAGGACAGGAGATTATTCTGGAAACACCATATATTTT. Its translation: CASRTGDYSGNTIYF. The J gene is TRBJ1-3, the V gene TRBV5-1; a weak D match, TRBD1 (6 bases). The CDR3 consists of 15 residues. Germline loops: CDR1 SGHRS, CDR2 YFSETQ. Trimming took 5 bases from V and 1 from J, leaving 13 bases between them.

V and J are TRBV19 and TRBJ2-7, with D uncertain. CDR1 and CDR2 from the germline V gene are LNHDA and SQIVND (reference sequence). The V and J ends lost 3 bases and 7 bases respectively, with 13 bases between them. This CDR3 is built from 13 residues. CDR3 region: CASSISGSEEQYF. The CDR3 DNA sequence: TGTGCCAGTAGTATTTCCGGGTCGGAGGAGCAGTACTTC.

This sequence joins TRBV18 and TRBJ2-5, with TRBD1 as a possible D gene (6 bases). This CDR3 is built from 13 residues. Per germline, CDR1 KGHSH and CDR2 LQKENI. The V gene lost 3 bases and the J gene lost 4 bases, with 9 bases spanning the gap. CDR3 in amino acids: CASSPDSGETQYF. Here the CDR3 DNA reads TGTGCCAGCTCACCGGACAGTGGAGAGACCCAGTACTTC.

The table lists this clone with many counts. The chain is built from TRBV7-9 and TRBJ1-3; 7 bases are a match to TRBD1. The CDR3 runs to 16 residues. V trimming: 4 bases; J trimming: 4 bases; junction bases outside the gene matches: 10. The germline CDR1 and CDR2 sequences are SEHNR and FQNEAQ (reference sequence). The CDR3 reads CASSSTTGIQGNTIYF. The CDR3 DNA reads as TGTGCCAGCAGCTCAACGACAGGGATCCAAGGAAACACCATATATTTT.

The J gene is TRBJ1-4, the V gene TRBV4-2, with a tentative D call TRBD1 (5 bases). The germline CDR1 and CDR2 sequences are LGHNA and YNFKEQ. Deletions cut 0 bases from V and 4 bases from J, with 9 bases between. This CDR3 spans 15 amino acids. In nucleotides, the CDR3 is TGTGCCAGCAGCCAAGAGTGGCAGGGTAATGAAAAACTGTTTTTT. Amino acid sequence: CASSQEWQGNEKLFF.

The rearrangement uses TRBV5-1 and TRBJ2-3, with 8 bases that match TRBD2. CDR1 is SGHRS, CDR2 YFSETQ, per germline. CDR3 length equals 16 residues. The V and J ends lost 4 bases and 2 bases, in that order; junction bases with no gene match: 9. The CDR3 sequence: CASSQQSGRDTDTQYF. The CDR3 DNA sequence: TGCGCCAGCAGCCAACAAAGCGGGAGAGACACAGATACGCAGTATTTT.

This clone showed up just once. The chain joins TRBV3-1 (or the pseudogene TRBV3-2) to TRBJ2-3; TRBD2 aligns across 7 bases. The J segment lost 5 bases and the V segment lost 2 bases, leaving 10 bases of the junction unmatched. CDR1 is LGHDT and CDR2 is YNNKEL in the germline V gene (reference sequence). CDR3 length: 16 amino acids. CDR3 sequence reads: CASSQRRAGLVDTQYF. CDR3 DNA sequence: TGTGCCAGCAGCCAACGGCGAGCGGGGTTGGTAGATACGCAGTATTTT.

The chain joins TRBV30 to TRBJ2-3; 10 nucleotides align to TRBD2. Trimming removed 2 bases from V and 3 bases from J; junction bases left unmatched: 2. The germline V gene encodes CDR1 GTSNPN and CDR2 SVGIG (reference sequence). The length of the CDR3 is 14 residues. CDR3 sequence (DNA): TGTGCCTGGAGTACGGGACTAGCGACAGATACGCAGTATTTT. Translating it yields CAWSTGLATDTQYF.

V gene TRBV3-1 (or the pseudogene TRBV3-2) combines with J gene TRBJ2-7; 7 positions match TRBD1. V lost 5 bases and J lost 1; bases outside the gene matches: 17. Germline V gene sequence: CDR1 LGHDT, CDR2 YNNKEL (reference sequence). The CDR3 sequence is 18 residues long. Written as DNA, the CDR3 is TGTGCCAGCAGCTACCCCTTCAATAGGGACAGTAGTTCCTACGAGCAGTACTTC. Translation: CASSYPFNRDSSSYEQYF.

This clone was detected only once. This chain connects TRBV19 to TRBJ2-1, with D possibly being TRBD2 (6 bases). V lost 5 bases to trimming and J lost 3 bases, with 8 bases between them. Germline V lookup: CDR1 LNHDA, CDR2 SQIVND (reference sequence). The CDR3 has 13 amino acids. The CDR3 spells CASSRDFYNEQFF. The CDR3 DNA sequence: TGTGCCAGTAGTCGGGACTTCTACAATGAGCAGTTCTTC.

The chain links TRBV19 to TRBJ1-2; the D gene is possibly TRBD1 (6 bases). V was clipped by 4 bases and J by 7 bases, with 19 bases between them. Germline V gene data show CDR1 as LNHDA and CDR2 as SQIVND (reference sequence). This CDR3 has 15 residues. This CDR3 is CASSRGQGFFVGYTF. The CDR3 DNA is TGTGCCAGTAGTAGGGGGCAGGGTTTTTTCGTTGGCTACACCTTC.

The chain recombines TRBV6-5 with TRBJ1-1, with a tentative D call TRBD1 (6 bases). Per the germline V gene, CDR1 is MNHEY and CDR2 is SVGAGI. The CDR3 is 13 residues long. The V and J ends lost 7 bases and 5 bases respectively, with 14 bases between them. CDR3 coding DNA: TGTGCCAGCATGACAGGTAGTGTAACTGAAGCTTTCTTT. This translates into CASMTGSVTEAFF.

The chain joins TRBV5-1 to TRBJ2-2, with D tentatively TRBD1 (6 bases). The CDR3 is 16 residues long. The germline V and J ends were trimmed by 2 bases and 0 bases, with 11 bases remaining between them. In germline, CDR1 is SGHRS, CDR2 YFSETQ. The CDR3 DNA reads TGCGCCAGCAGCTTACAGGGCCCCCCGAACACCGGGGAGCTGTTTTTT. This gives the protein CASSLQGPPNTGELFF.